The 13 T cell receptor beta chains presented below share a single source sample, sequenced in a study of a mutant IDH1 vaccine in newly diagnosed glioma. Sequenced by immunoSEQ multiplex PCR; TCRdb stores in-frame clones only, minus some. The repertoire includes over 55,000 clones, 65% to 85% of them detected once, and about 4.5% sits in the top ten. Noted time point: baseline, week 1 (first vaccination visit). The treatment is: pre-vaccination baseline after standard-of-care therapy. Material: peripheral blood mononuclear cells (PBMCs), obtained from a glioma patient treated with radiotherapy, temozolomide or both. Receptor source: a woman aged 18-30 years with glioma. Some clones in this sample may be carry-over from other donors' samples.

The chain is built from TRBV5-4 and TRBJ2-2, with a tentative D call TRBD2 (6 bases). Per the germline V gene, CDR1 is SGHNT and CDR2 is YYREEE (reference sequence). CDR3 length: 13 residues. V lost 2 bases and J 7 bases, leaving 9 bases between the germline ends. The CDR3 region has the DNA TGTGCCAGCAGCTTTTGGGGAGGCGGGGAGCTGTTTTTT. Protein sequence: CASSFWGGGELFF.

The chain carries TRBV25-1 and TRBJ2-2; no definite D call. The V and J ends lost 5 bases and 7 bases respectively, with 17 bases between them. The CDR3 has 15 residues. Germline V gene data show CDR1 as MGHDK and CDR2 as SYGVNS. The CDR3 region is CASSPRLFSGGELFF. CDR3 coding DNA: TGTGCCAGCAGTCCCCGACTTTTTTCGGGCGGGGAGCTGTTTTTT. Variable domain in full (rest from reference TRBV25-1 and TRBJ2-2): EADIYQTPRYLVIGTGKKITLECSQTMGHDKMYWYQQDPGMELHLIHYSYGVNSTEKGDLSSESTVSRIRTEHFPLTLESARPSHTSQYLCASSPRLFSGGELFFGEGSRLTVL.

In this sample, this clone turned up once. The chain's CDR3 is CASSRLTIGSEQFF. In DNA form, the CDR3 reads TGTGCCAGCAGCCGACTGACAATCGGTAGTGAGCAGTTCTTC. The chain joins TRBV5-4 to TRBJ2-1; D ambiguous. V gave up 4 bases and J gave up 9 bases, with 17 bases separating them. Germline V lookup: CDR1 SGHNT, CDR2 YYREEE (reference sequence). The CDR3 totals 14 residues.

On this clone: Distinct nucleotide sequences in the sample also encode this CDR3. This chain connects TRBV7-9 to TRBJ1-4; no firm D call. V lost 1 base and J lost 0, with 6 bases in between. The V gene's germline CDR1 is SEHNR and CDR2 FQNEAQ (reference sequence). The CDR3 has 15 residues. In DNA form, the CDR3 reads TGTGCCAGCAGCTTAGGGCCCGCAACTAATGAAAAACTGTTTTTT. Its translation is CASSLGPATNEKLFF.

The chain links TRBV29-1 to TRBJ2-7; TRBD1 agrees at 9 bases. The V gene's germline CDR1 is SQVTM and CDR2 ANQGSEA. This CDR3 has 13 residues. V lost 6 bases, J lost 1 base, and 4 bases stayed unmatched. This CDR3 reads CSVGTGRSYEQYF. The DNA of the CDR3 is TGCAGCGTGGGGACAGGGAGATCCTACGAGCAGTACTTC.

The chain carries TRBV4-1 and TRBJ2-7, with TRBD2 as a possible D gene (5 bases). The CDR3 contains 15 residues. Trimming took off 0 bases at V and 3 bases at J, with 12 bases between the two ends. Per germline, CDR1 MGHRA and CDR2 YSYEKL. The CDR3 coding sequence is TGCGCCAGCAGCCAAGACCTTGAGGGATACTACGAGCAGTACTTC. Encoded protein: CASSQDLEGYYEQYF.

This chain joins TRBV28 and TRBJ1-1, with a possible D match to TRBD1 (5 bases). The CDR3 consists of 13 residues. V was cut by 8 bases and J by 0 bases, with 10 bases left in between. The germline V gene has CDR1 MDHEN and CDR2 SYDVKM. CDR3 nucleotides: TGTGCCAGCGACAGTGGGATGAACACTGAAGCTTTCTTT. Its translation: CASDSGMNTEAFF.

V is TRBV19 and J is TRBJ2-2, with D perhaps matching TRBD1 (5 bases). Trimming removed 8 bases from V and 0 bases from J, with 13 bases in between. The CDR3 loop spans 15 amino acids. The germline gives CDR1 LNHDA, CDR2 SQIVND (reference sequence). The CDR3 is CASQGVGANTGELFF. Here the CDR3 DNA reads TGTGCCAGTCAGGGTGTTGGGGCGAACACCGGGGAGCTGTTTTTT.

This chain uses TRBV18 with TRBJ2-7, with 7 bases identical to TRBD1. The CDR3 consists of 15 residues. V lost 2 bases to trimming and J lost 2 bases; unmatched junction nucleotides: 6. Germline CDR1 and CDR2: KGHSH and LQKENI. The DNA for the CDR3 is TGTGCCAGCTCACCATCGGGACAGACCGCCTACGAGCAGTACTTC. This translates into CASSPSGQTAYEQYF. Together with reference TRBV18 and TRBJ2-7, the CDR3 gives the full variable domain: NAGVMQNPRHLVRRRGQEARLRCSPMKGHSHVYWYRQLPEEGLKFMVYLQKENIIDESGMPKERFSAEFPKEGPSILRIQQVVRGDSAAYFCASSPSGQTAYEQYFGPGTRLTVT.

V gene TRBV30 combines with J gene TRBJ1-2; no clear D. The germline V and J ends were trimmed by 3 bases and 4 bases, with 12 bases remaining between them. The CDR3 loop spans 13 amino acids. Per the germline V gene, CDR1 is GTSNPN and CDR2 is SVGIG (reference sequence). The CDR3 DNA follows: TGTGCCTGGAGCCCACGGATGTCCTATGGCTACACCTTC. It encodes CAWSPRMSYGYTF.

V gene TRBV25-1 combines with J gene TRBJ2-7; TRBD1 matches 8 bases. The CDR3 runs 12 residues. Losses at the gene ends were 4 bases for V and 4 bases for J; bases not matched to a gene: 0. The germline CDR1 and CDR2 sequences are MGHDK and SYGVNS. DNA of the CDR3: TGTGCCAGCAGTGGACAGGGGTACGAGCAGTACTTC. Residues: CASSGQGYEQYF.

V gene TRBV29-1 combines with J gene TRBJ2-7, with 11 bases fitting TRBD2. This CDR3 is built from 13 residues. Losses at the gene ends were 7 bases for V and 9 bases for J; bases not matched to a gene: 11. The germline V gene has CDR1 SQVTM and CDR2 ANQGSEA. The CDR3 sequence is CSAGSGRASAQYF. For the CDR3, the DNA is TGCAGCGCGGGTAGCGGGAGGGCCTCCGCGCAGTACTTC.

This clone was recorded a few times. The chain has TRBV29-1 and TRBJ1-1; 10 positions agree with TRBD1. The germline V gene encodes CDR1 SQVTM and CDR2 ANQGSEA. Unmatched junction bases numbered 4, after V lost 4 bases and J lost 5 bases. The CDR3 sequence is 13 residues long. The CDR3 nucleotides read TGCAGCGTTGGACAGGGGGCATGGACTGAAGCTTTCTTT. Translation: CSVGQGAWTEAFF.